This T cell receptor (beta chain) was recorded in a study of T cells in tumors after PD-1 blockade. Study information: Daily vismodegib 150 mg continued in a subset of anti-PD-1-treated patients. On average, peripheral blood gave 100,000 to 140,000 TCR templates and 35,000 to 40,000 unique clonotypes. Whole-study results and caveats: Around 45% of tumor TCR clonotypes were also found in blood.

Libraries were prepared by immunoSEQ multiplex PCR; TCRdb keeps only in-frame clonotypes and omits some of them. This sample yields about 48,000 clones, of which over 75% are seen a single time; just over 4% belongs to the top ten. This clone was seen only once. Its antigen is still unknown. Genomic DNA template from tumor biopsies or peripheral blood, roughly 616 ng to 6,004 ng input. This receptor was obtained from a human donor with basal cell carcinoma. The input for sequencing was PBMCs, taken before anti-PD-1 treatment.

The CDR3 spells CATSVVDYNEQFF. The CDR3 bases are TGTGCCACCAGTGTGGTCGATTACAATGAGCAGTTCTTC. V usage is TRBV24-1 and J usage is TRBJ2-1; D unclear. Germline V CDR1 and CDR2: KGHDR, SFDVKD. The CDR3 is made up of 13 amino acids. Trimming removed 5 bases at V and 4 bases at J, with 8 bases between.